Listed below are T cell receptor beta chains from one sample, sequenced in a study of T cells after yellow fever vaccination. TCRdb fed the 5' RACE reads into MiXCR, producing one record per CDR3 protein. The table records over 200,000 distinct CDR3 sequences, less than 7.5% of them present only once. Sequencing was performed on CD4+ T cells sorted from PBMCs, taken on the day of the yellow fever booster vaccination. The receptor set was obtained from a young man who received the YFV17D yellow fever vaccine. Each CDR3 is given with its conserved first and last residue. Fields, in order: V gene, D gene, clone size, J gene, CDR3 DNA, CDR3 protein. D genes are given only for firm matches. Clone sizes are given selectively: once, few, many, or a class where the clone is expanded.

TRBV5-6	TRBD1	.	TRBJ1-4	TGTGCCAGCAGCTTTAGACAGAGGACAGGTGAAAAACTGTTTTTT	CASSFRQRTGEKLFF
TRBV7-2	TRBD1	few	TRBJ2-3	TGTGCCAGCCTACAGGGGTTTCGGGATACGCAGTATTTT	CASLQGFRDTQYF
TRBV5-1	.	.	TRBJ2-7	TGCGCCAGCAGCTTGGGAGGGGCCCTGGGGTACAAGCAGTACTTC	CASSLGGALGYKQYF
TRBV29-1	.	many	TRBJ2-2	TGCAGCGTATGGACTGCTAACACCGGGGAGCTGTTTTTT	CSVWTANTGELFF
TRBV6-2/TRBV6-3	.	.	TRBJ2-2	TGTGCCAGCAGTTACTCGACAAGGGGGACCCTTGCCACCGGGGAGCTGTTTTTT	CASSYSTRGTLATGELFF
TRBV10-2	TRBD2	many	TRBJ2-7	TGCGCCAGCAGGGACACCGCGGGGGGCTACGAGCAGTACTTC	CASRDTAGGYEQYF
TRBV7-8	.	.	TRBJ2-1	TGTGCCAGCAGCTTGGTAGCGACCTACAATGAGCAGTTCTTC	CASSLVATYNEQFF
TRBV29-1	TRBD2	many	TRBJ2-3	TGCAGCGTCCAGACTAGCGGGGATACGCAGTATTTT	CSVQTSGDTQYF
TRBV2	.	few	TRBJ2-5	TGTGCCAGCAAGAAAGGCGGGGCGGGGGAGACCCAGTACTTC	CASKKGGAGETQYF
TRBV9	TRBD1	.	TRBJ2-7	TGTGCCAGCAGCCCCCGGCCCGGGACAGGGGGCTACGAGCAGTACTTC	CASSPRPGTGGYEQYF
TRBV20-1	TRBD1	.	TRBJ2-7	TGCAGTGCCAAGAGGGGGCCTCGCGAGCAGTACTTC	CSAKRGPREQYF
TRBV9	.	.	TRBJ2-2	TGTGCCAGCAGCTCAAGTTGGGACACGACCGGGGAGCTGTTTTTT	CASSSSWDTTGELFF
TRBV9	.	many	TRBJ2-5	TGTGCCAGCAGCGTACTTGGGATTCAAGAGACCCAGTACTTC	CASSVLGIQETQYF
TRBV7-9	.	few	TRBJ2-3	TGTGCCAGCAGCTCATTACGGGGCGGAGACACAGATACGCAGTATTTT	CASSSLRGGDTDTQYF
TRBV7-2	.	.	TRBJ2-1	TGTGCCAGCAGCTTCGGTTTTCGCTCGAGCTCCTACAATGAGCAGTTCTTC	CASSFGFRSSSYNEQFF
TRBV19	.	few	TRBJ1-4	TGTGCCAGTAGGGACGCCGCCCTCGGAAAACTGTTTTTT	CASRDAALGKLFF
TRBV10-3	.	few	TRBJ2-7	TGTGCCATCAGTGTAGAGGGGGCCTACGAGCAGTACTTC	CAISVEGAYEQYF
TRBV7-2	.	few	TRBJ2-3	TGTGCCAGCAGCTTAGCTCAGGGCACAGATACGCAGTATTTT	CASSLAQGTDTQYF
TRBV3-1	TRBD2	.	TRBJ2-5	TGTGCCAGCAGCCATACGGGACTAGCGGGACCACAAGAGACCCAGTACTTC	CASSHTGLAGPQETQYF
TRBV5-6	.	few	TRBJ1-1	TGTGCCAGCAGCTGGGGTTCAGGGGCGCTGAACACTGAAGCTTTCTTT	CASSWGSGALNTEAFF
TRBV7-2	.	few	TRBJ2-1	TGTGCCAGCAGCCCGCAGCGAATCTCCTACAATGAGCAGTTCTTC	CASSPQRISYNEQFF
TRBV20-1	TRBD1	.	TRBJ1-6	TGCAGTGCTTCAAGACAGGGAAATAATTCACCCCTCCACTTT	CSASRQGNNSPLHF
TRBV6-5	.	.	TRBJ2-7	TGTGCCAGCAGTTACGCCTGGGCCGGCACCTACGAGCAGTACTTC	CASSYAWAGTYEQYF
TRBV7-2	.	few	TRBJ2-5	TGTGCCAGCACCCCCGGAGGGCGCCGCTCCCAGTACTTC	CASTPGGRRSQYF
TRBV20-1	.	.	TRBJ1-1	TGCAGTGCTGTCAGGAACACTGAAGCTTTCTTT	CSAVRNTEAFF
TRBV20-1	.	many	TRBJ2-1	TGCAGTGCTAGCTTAAGGGGGGGGTACAATGAGCAGTTCTTC	CSASLRGGYNEQFF
TRBV12-3/TRBV12-4	.	many	TRBJ1-6	TGTGCCAGCAGCCAAACCGGTTGGGATTCACCCCTCCACTTT	CASSQTGWDSPLHF
TRBV6-2/TRBV6-3	.	.	TRBJ2-7	TGTGCCAGCAGCTACGGAATCTACTACGAGCAGTACTTC	CASSYGIYYEQYF
TRBV5-4	TRBD2	many	TRBJ2-5	TGTGCCAGCAGCTCGGCGTTAGCGGGAGTGGAGACCCAGTACTTC	CASSSALAGVETQYF
TRBV6-5	.	many	TRBJ2-3	TGTGCCAGCAGACAGGGATTTTCAAGTGGTACGCAGTATTTT	CASRQGFSSGTQYF
TRBV12-3/TRBV12-4	.	many	TRBJ1-5	TGTGCCAGCAGTTCCTTAGGGCAGCCCCAGCATTTT	CASSSLGQPQHF
TRBV5-1	.	many	TRBJ1-4	TGCGCCAGCAGCATAACAGGCGCAACTAATGAAAAACTGTTTTTT	CASSITGATNEKLFF
TRBV7-2	TRBD2	few	TRBJ2-1	TGTGCCAGCAGCTTAGTTGGGACTAGCGGTGCCAGGCAGTTCTTC	CASSLVGTSGARQFF
TRBV7-2	.	.	TRBJ1-6	TGTGCCAGCAGCTTATATCCGGGACGGCACAATTCACCCCTCCACTTT	CASSLYPGRHNSPLHF
TRBV4-3	.	few	TRBJ1-1	TGCGCCAGCAGCATACAGGAGAACACTGAAGCTTTCTTT	CASSIQENTEAFF
TRBV24-1	TRBD2	.	TRBJ2-7	TGTGCCACCAGAACTGGGACTAGCGAGACCTACGAGCAGTACTTC	CATRTGTSETYEQYF
TRBV2	.	many	TRBJ2-2	TGTGCCAGCAGCCCCCTCCCGAGCGGAGGGGAGCTGTTTTTT	CASSPLPSGGELFF
TRBV14	TRBD1	few	TRBJ2-3	TGTGCCAGCAGCCGTCAGGGGGCACGATTCCCTAGCACAGATACGCAGTATTTT	CASSRQGARFPSTDTQYF